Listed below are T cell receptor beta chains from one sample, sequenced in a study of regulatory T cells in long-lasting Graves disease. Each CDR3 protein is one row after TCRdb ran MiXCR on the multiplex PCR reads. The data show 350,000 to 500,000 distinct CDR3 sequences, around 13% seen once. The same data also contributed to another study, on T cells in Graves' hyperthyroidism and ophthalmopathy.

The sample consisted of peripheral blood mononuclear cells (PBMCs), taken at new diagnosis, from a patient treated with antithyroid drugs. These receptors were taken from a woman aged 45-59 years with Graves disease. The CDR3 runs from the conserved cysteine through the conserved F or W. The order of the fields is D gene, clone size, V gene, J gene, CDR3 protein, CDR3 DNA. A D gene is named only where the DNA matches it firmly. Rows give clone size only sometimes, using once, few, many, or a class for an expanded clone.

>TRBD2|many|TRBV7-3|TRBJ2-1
CASSISTSGGIYNEQFF
TGTGCCAGCAGCATATCGACTAGCGGGGGGATCTACAATGAGCAGTTCTTC
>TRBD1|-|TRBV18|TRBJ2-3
CASSPQRTGVTDTQYF
TGTGCCAGCTCACCACAAAGGACAGGGGTCACAGATACGCAGTATTTT
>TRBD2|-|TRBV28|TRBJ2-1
CASSQTGTSDYNEQFF
TGTGCCAGCAGTCAGACCGGGACTAGCGACTACAATGAGCAGTTCTTC
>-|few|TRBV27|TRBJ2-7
CASRPDFAPPGSYEQYF
TGTGCCAGCAGACCTGATTTTGCCCCCCCCGGGTCCTACGAGCAGTACTTC
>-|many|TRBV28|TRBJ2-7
CASSLWRTVPLYEQYF
TGTGCCAGCAGTTTATGGCGGACAGTCCCACTCTACGAGCAGTACTTC
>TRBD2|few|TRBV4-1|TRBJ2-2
CASSQVASGRTGELFF
TGCGCCAGCAGCCAAGTGGCTAGCGGGAGAACCGGGGAGCTGTTTTTT
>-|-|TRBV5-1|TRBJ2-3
CASRLTLRSTDTQYF
TGCGCCAGCAGGCTGACACTACGGAGCACAGATACGCAGTATTTT
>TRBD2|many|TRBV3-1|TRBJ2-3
CASSQRLAGGPDTQYF
TGTGCCAGCAGCCAACGACTAGCGGGAGGGCCAGATACGCAGTATTTT
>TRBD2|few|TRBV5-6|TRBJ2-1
CASSLLVPGLAGLGLHEQFF
TGTGCCAGCAGCTTGTTAGTGCCGGGACTAGCGGGTCTGGGCCTCCATGAGCAGTTCTTC
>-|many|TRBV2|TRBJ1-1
CASTQGLDTEAFF
TGTGCCAGCACACAGGGTTTGGACACTGAAGCTTTCTTT
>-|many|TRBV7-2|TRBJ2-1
CASSSMGGTYNEQFF
TGTGCCAGCAGCTCTATGGGCGGGACTTACAATGAGCAGTTCTTC
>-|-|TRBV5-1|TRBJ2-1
CASSLEGLAPAEQFF
TGCGCCAGCAGCTTGGAGGGGTTAGCGCCTGCTGAGCAGTTCTTC
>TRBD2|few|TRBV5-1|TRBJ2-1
CASSVGTSGINEQFF
TGCGCCAGCAGCGTCGGGACTAGCGGGATAAATGAGCAGTTCTTC
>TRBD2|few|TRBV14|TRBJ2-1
CASSQDAGVGYNEQFF
TGTGCCAGCAGCCAAGACGCGGGAGTGGGTTACAATGAGCAGTTCTTC
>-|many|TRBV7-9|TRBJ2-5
CASSDSPRLSQETQYF
TGTGCCAGCAGCGACTCTCCTAGACTATCGCAAGAGACCCAGTACTTC
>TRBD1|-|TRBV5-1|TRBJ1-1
CASSHGQGARGGTEAFF
TGCGCCAGCAGCCACGGACAGGGGGCGCGAGGGGGCACTGAAGCTTTCTTT
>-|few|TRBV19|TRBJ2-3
CASRAPGRRTDTQYF
TGTGCCAGTAGAGCCCCGGGACGGAGGACGGATACGCAGTATTTT
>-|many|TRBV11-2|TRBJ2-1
CASRLGPNNEQFF
TGTGCCAGCAGGTTGGGACCAAACAATGAGCAGTTCTTC
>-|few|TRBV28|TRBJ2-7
CASSDTVRYEQYF
TGTGCCAGCAGTGACACGGTCCGTTACGAGCAGTACTTC
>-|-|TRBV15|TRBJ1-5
CATSRDPGGNQPQHF
TGTGCCACCAGCAGAGACCCAGGAGGCAATCAGCCCCAGCATTTT
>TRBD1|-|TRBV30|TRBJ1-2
CAWAPGTGGWYGYTF
TGTGCCTGGGCACCAGGGACAGGGGGTTGGTATGGCTACACCTTC
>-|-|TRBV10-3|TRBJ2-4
CAISDRGARGGIAKNIQYF
TGTGCCATCAGTGACCGGGGGGCGCGCGGGGGAATAGCCAAAAACATTCAGTACTTC
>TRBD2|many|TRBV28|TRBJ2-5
CASSLSVAGDMETQYF
TGTGCCAGCAGTTTATCCGTAGCGGGAGATATGGAGACCCAGTACTTC
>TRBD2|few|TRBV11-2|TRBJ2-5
CASSLGLAGTRGYF
TGTGCCAGCAGCTTAGGACTAGCGGGGACCCGTGGGTACTTC
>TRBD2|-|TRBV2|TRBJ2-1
CASSEWASGRAEQFF
TGTGCCAGCAGTGAATGGGCTAGCGGGAGGGCTGAGCAGTTCTTC
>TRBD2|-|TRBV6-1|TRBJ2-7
CASSELIAGGPSSYEQYF
TGTGCCAGCAGTGAATTAATAGCGGGAGGGCCGAGCTCCTACGAGCAGTACTTC
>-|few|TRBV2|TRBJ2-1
CASSPGSTGEQFF
TGTGCCAGCAGTCCAGGCTCTACGGGTGAGCAGTTCTTC